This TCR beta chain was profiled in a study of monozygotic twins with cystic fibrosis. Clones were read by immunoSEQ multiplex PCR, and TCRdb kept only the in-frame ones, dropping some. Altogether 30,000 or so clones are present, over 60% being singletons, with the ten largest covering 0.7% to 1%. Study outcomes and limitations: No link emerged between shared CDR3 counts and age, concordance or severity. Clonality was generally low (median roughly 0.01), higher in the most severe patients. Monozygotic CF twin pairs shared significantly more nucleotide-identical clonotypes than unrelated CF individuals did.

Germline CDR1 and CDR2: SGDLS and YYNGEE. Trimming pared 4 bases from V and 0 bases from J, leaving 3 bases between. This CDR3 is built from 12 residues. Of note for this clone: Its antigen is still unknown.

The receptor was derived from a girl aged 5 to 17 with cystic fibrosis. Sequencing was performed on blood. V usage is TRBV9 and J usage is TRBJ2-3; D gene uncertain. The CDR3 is CASSSSTDTQYF. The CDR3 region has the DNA TGTGCCAGCAGCTCTAGCACAGATACGCAGTATTTT.